A selection of T cell receptor beta chains follows, all from one sample in a study of CD8 T cells in Susac syndrome. TCRdb reprocessed the immunoSEQ multiplex PCR reads via MiXCR and lists one record per CDR3 protein. The data contain 150,000 to 200,000 distinct CDR3 sequences, roughly 95% of them singletons. Source material: CD4+ T cells from PBMCs. All receptors come from a human donor with multiple sclerosis. Both conserved end residues are part of each CDR3. Each record gives: V gene, D gene, J gene, clone size, CDR3 length, CDR3 DNA, CDR3 protein. A D gene is named only where the DNA matches it firmly. Expanded clones get a size class; other rows say once, few or many, or leave the size out.

TRBV29-1	TRBD1	TRBJ1-2	-	18	TGCAGCGTTGAACCCCTTGGCGGGCGCGTGACAGGGTCCTATGGCTACACCTTC	CSVEPLGGRVTGSYGYTF
TRBV27	TRBD1	TRBJ2-1	-	15	TGTGCCAGCAGTCTGGGACAGGGGACCTACAATGAGCAGTTCTTC	CASSLGQGTYNEQFF
TRBV7-2	-	TRBJ2-5	-	15	TGTGCCAGCAGCTTGTTCAGTGCTCCCCAAGAGACCCAGTACTTC	CASSLFSAPQETQYF
TRBV7-9	-	TRBJ2-7	-	14	TGTGCCAGCAGCCCAATTCCAGACAGCTACGAGCAGTACTTC	CASSPIPDSYEQYF
TRBV12-3/TRBV12-4	TRBD2	TRBJ2-3	-	16	TGTGCCAGCAGTCCCCGGACTAGCGGGGGGGCGGATACGCAGTATTTT	CASSPRTSGGADTQYF
TRBV30	TRBD1	TRBJ2-7	-	15	TGTGCCTGGGCATGGGACAGAAGTATCTCCTACGAGCAGTACTTC	CAWAWDRSISYEQYF
TRBV29-1	-	TRBJ1-2	-	15	TGCAGCGTTGAAGGGCAGGCGTGGATGGGTTATGGCTACACCTTC	CSVEGQAWMGYGYTF
TRBV29-1	-	TRBJ2-3	-	14	TGCAGCGTTGTTCATGGGGGGAGAGCGGATACGCAGTATTTT	CSVVHGGRADTQYF
TRBV28	-	TRBJ1-2	-	13	TGTGCCAGCGGGCTGGCAGGGGAATATGGCTACACCTTC	CASGLAGEYGYTF
TRBV20-1	TRBD1	TRBJ1-2	-	16	TGCAGTGCTCCCCCGCCGGACGGGACAGGGTGGTTCGGCTACACCTTC	CSAPPPDGTGWFGYTF
TRBV27	-	TRBJ2-2	-	14	TGTGCCAGCAGTTTATCCCTGAACACCGGGGAGCTGTTTTTT	CASSLSLNTGELFF
TRBV11-2	-	TRBJ2-7	-	13	TGTGCCAGCAGCTTATCGCTAGAGTACGAGCAGTACTTC	CASSLSLEYEQYF
TRBV2	TRBD2	TRBJ2-1	once	17	TGTGCCAGCAGTACCATAAGCGGGGGCCTATCGGGGAATGAGCAGTTCTTC	CASSTISGGLSGNEQFF
TRBV10-3	-	TRBJ2-1	-	16	TGTGCCATCAGTGGTGGTAGTGCTGGTTACTACAATGAGCAGTTCTTC	CAISGGSAGYYNEQFF
TRBV5-4	-	TRBJ2-7	-	12	TGTGCCAGCAGCCCGGGTTCTGTGGAGCAGTACTTC	CASSPGSVEQYF
TRBV20-1	-	TRBJ1-6	-	16	TGCAGTGCTAGATCGGCCGGAACCAACTATAATTCACCCCTCCACTTT	CSARSAGTNYNSPLHF
TRBV7-7	-	TRBJ1-2	-	13	TGTGCCAGCAGCCCCGACGGGGGCGAAGGCTACACCTTC	CASSPDGGEGYTF
TRBV5-4	TRBD2	TRBJ2-3	-	16	TGTGCCAGCAAAGCCAAGCGGGGTGTTAGCACAGATACGCAGTATTTT	CASKAKRGVSTDTQYF
TRBV2	-	TRBJ2-7	-	12	TGTGCCAGCAGGGAACAGGGCTACGAGCAGTACTTC	CASREQGYEQYF
TRBV12-3/TRBV12-4	TRBD1	TRBJ2-5	-	15	TGTGCCAGCAGACCGACAGGGGGCTCCTGGGAGACCCAGTACTTC	CASRPTGGSWETQYF
TRBV4-3	-	TRBJ2-1	-	14	TGCGCCAGCAGCCAAGGAGCAGTCCACAATGAGCAGTTCTTC	CASSQGAVHNEQFF
TRBV20-1	-	TRBJ2-1	-	13	TGCAGTGCTCCACTAGCACCCTACAATGAGCAGTTCTTC	CSAPLAPYNEQFF
TRBV20-1	-	TRBJ2-1	-	11	TGCAGTGCTAGTACACAGCTAGGTTGGTTCTTC	CSASTQLGWFF
TRBV20-1	TRBD1	TRBJ2-3	-	17	TGCAGTGCTAGAGCCTTTCTCAGGGGACAGTTCACAGATACGCAGTATTTT	CSARAFLRGQFTDTQYF
TRBV5-4	-	TRBJ1-1	-	15	TGTGCCAGCAGCTTGGTCGGCAGAACCAGTACTGAAGCTTTCTTT	CASSLVGRTSTEAFF
TRBV11-2	TRBD1	TRBJ1-2	-	12	TGTGCCAGCAGTTCGGGACAGTATGGCTACACCTTC	CASSSGQYGYTF
TRBV29-1	TRBD2	TRBJ2-1	-	16	TGCAGCCTTGGCACATCCATTGGTCCGGGACTAGACGAGCAGTTCTTC	CSLGTSIGPGLDEQFF
TRBV7-7	-	TRBJ2-5	-	14	TGTGCCAGCAGCTTCGGACTAGGGGGAGAGACCCAGTACTTC	CASSFGLGGETQYF
TRBV7-9	-	TRBJ1-2	once	13	TGTGCCAGCAGCTTAGATCCTGGGCCTGGCTACACCTTC	CASSLDPGPGYTF
TRBV28	-	TRBJ2-5	-	12	TGTGCCAGCAACACCGCCCAAGAGACCCAGTACTTC	CASNTAQETQYF
TRBV6-2/TRBV6-3	TRBD1	TRBJ2-4	-	16	TGTGCCAGCAGTTACGTGGACAGGGCTACCAAAAACATTCAGTACTTC	CASSYVDRATKNIQYF
TRBV12-3/TRBV12-4	-	TRBJ2-7	once	17	TGTGCCAGCACCCAATTGAGGGTGGAGGGGGTAAGCCACGAGCAGTACTTC	CASTQLRVEGVSHEQYF
TRBV19	-	TRBJ2-1	-	15	TGTGCCAGTAGTCCCGGCGGGGGCCGAGACAATGAGCAGTTCTTC	CASSPGGGRDNEQFF
TRBV5-1	-	TRBJ2-2	-	13	TGCGCCAGCAGCTTGTTGGACGCCGGGGAGCTGTTTTTT	CASSLLDAGELFF
TRBV3-1	TRBD2	TRBJ2-1	-	15	TGTGCCAGCAGCCTCCGGACTAGCGGGGGGGAAGAGCAGTTCTTC	CASSLRTSGGEEQFF
TRBV20-1	-	TRBJ2-5	-	15	TGCAGTGCTAGAGAATTCGGAGCGAACCAAGAGACCCAGTACTTC	CSAREFGANQETQYF
TRBV6-1	-	TRBJ2-2	-	16	TGTGCCAGCAGTAGACAGGTCGATTTTAACACCGGGGAGCTGTTTTTT	CASSRQVDFNTGELFF
TRBV5-4	-	TRBJ2-7	-	14	TGTGCCAGCAGCTTGGCGCAGGCTGGGGACGAGCAGTACTTC	CASSLAQAGDEQYF
TRBV30	-	TRBJ1-1	-	14	TGTGCCTGGACCAGGCGGAGTTGGAACACTGAAGCTTTCTTT	CAWTRRSWNTEAFF
TRBV29-1	-	TRBJ1-2	-	15	TGCAGCGTTCGGACCGGGATCGCCCTGGGGTATGGCTACACCTTC	CSVRTGIALGYGYTF
TRBV15	-	TRBJ1-2	-	12	TGTGCCACCAGCAGAGATCGGGCTGGCTACACCTTC	CATSRDRAGYTF
TRBV2	-	TRBJ2-5	-	11	TGTGCCAGCAGTGAAACGGAAGGACAGTACTTC	CASSETEGQYF
TRBV30	-	TRBJ1-4	-	12	TGTGCCTGGAGTGGACACGATGAAAAACTGTTTTTT	CAWSGHDEKLFF
TRBV24-1	-	TRBJ2-3	-	16	TGTGCCACCAGTGGAGGTCCGGGGGCCAGCACAGATACGCAGTATTTT	CATSGGPGASTDTQYF
TRBV2	TRBD1	TRBJ1-1	-	14	TGTGCCAGCAGTATACAGGGGATAGACACTGAAGCTTTCTTT	CASSIQGIDTEAFF
TRBV6-2/TRBV6-3	-	TRBJ2-7	once	14	TGTGCCAGCAGGTGGAACGACAGATTCTACGAGCAGTACTTC	CASRWNDRFYEQYF
TRBV7-2	-	TRBJ2-1	-	15	TGTGCCAGCAGCTCTCCGGGACGGACCTACAATGAGCAGTTCTTC	CASSSPGRTYNEQFF
TRBV7-8	-	TRBJ1-2	-	16	TGTGCCAGCAGCCAATCCCGGATACCATCCAACTATGGCTACACCTTC	CASSQSRIPSNYGYTF
TRBV7-7	TRBD2	TRBJ2-2	-	17	TGTGCTAGCAGCCTCGGGACTAGCGGGGTGGGCACCGGGGAGCTGTTTTTT	CASSLGTSGVGTGELFF
TRBV5-6	-	TRBJ2-6	-	14	TGTGCCAGCAGAAGTGTGCCTGGGGCCAACGTCCTGACTTTC	CASRSVPGANVLTF
TRBV28	-	TRBJ2-4	-	13	TGTGCCAGCCGAGAAGCAGCCAAAAACATTCAGTACTTC	CASREAAKNIQYF
TRBV2	-	TRBJ1-2	-	12	TGTGCCAGCAGTGAGACCCCGGTCGGCTACACCTTC	CASSETPVGYTF
TRBV28	-	TRBJ2-7	-	14	TGTGCCACCTTCCCCGGGGGCAGAAGTTACGAGCAGTACTTC	CATFPGGRSYEQYF
TRBV7-3	-	TRBJ2-5	-	13	TGTGCCAGCAGCTCGCTAGGCAGCGAGACCCAGTACTTC	CASSSLGSETQYF
TRBV6-1	-	TRBJ1-2	few	14	TGTGCCAGCAGTGAAGCTGGACACTTCTATGGCTACACCTTC	CASSEAGHFYGYTF
TRBV30	-	TRBJ1-3	once	11	TGTGCCTGGACGGTTGGAAACACCATATATTTT	CAWTVGNTIYF
TRBV12-3/TRBV12-4	TRBD1	TRBJ2-7	-	14	TGTGCCAGCTTAGCGGGACAGGGGGCGAGAGAGCAGTACTTC	CASLAGQGAREQYF
TRBV2	-	TRBJ1-2	-	15	TGTGCCAGCAGTCCTAGACGGGGGATCGGCTATGGCTACACCTTC	CASSPRRGIGYGYTF
TRBV3-1	-	TRBJ2-7	-	15	TGTGCCAGCAGCCAAGTGGACGGAAGCCTCTACGAGCAGTACTTC	CASSQVDGSLYEQYF